The 24 T cell receptor beta chains presented below share a single source sample, sequenced in a study of CD8 T cells in ankylosing spondylitis. Study-wide points: Ankylosing spondylitis blood appeared to be characterized by a TCR beta motif of several highly homologous variants.

Their antigens are not known. TCRdb recomputed calls from the 5' RACE reads with MiXCR, one row per CDR3 protein. This table has about 440,000 distinct CDR3 sequences, 17% appearing once. What was sequenced was blood, either unsorted or a sorted T cell fraction (not recorded which). These receptors were obtained from a male donor with ankylosing spondylitis.

This clonotype showed up just a few times. The V and J genes are TRBV28 and TRBJ2-2, with 10 bases that match TRBD2. This CDR3 has 16 residues. Germline V CDR1 and CDR2: MDHEN, SYDVKM. With V trimmed by 6 bases and J by 6 bases, 10 bases remained unmatched. The CDR3 loop reads CASRRSGRALAGELFF. Here the CDR3 DNA reads TGTGCCAGCAGAAGGAGCGGGAGGGCCCTGGCCGGGGAGCTGTTTTTT.

The J gene is TRBJ2-7, the V gene TRBV5-5, with a possible D match to TRBD1 (6 bases). V was cut by 0 bases and J by 5 bases, with 12 bases left in between. The CDR3 totals 14 residues. Germline V CDR1 and CDR2: SGHKS, YYEKEE (reference sequence). The CDR3 bases are TGTGCCAGCAGCTTGGTGGGACAACTACACGAGCAGTACTTC. It translates to CASSLVGQLHEQYF. The variable domain in full, with the rest retrieved from reference TRBV5-5 and TRBJ2-7, is DAGVTQSPTHLIKTRGQQVTLRCSPISGHKSVSWYQQVLGQGPQFIFQYYEKEERGRGNFPDRFSARQFPNYSSELNVNALLLGDSALYLCASSLVGQLHEQYFGPGTRLTVT.

The chain employs TRBV6-5 and TRBJ1-2, with 10 bases fitting TRBD1. V was clipped by 4 bases and J by 8 bases; unmatched bases: 10. The CDR3 extends over 15 amino acids. Germline V CDR1 and CDR2: MNHEY, SVGAGI. CDR3 loop: CASSSTGGPILGYTF. CDR3 DNA: TGTGCCAGCAGTTCGACAGGGGGCCCTATCTTAGGCTACACCTTC.

This rearrangement joins TRBV6-1 to TRBJ1-3, with D hard to call. Trimming cost V 8 bases and J 2 bases, with 16 bases left between them. CDR1 is MNHNS, CDR2 SASEGT, per germline. The CDR3 runs 15 residues. Here the CDR3 reads CASGKLREAGNTIYF. CDR3 DNA: TGTGCCAGCGGAAAACTCCGAGAGGCTGGAAACACCATATATTTT.

This clonotype has more than one count but fewer than ten. This sequence joins TRBV12-3 or TRBV12-4 and TRBJ1-2; a possible D gene is TRBD1 (5 bases). Trimming removed 3 bases from V and 7 bases from J, with 15 bases in between. The CDR3 spans 14 residues. CDR3 DNA: TGTGCCAGCAGTTTCCCGGGACGGTCTGTTGGCTACACCTTC. This translates into CASSFPGRSVGYTF.

This clonotype was detected only a few times. The rearrangement joins TRBV5-1 to TRBJ2-1, with D hard to call. Germline V gene lookup returns CDR1 SGHRS and CDR2 YFSETQ. Trimming took off 4 bases at V and 3 bases at J, with 11 bases between the two ends. The CDR3 contains 14 residues. CDR3 in DNA: TGCGCCAGCAGCACCGGAACAAACTACAATGAGCAGTTCTTC. The encoded protein is CASSTGTNYNEQFF.

Only a few counts were recorded for this clonotype. V is TRBV4-1 and J is TRBJ2-2; 8 bases agree with TRBD2. This CDR3 region has 18 residues. Germline assignment: CDR1 MGHRA and CDR2 YSYEKL. V was pared by 0 bases and J by 0 bases, with 6 bases of the junction left unmatched. CDR3 sequence: CASSQDPRRGANTGELFF. Here the CDR3 DNA reads TGCGCCAGCAGCCAAGATCCTCGGCGGGGGGCGAACACCGGGGAGCTGTTTTTT.

This chain links TRBV19 with TRBJ1-5; TRBD1 is a possible D gene (6 bases). From germline, CDR1 is LNHDA and CDR2 SQIVND (reference sequence). The CDR3 covers 13 residues. V shed 11 bases and J shed 5 bases, with 16 bases lying between them. The CDR3 here is CAATQGFDQPQHF. The DNA of the CDR3 is TGTGCCGCCACACAGGGATTTGATCAGCCCCAGCATTTT. Based on the CDR3 plus reference TRBV19 and TRBJ1-5, the full variable domain is DGGITQSPKYLFRKEGQNVTLSCEQNLNHDAMYWYRQDPGQGLRLIYYSQIVNDFQKGDIAEGYSVSREKKESFPLTVTSAQKNPTAFYLCAATQGFDQPQHFGDGTRLSIL.

A few counts support this clonotype. This sequence joins TRBV20-1 and TRBJ2-7; tentative D call: TRBD1 (6 bases). CDR1 and CDR2 from the germline V gene are DFQATT and SNEGSKA (reference sequence). Trimming took off 6 bases at V and 3 bases at J, with 18 bases between the two ends. There are 14 residues in the CDR3. This CDR3 is CSATRWVRGYEQYF. CDR3 DNA sequence: TGCAGTGCCACTCGGTGGGTCAGGGGCTACGAGCAGTACTTC.

This clonotype has only a few counts. The chain uses TRBV11-2 and TRBJ2-1; TRBD2 matches at 7 bases. V lost 3 bases and J lost 4; bases outside the gene matches: 6. The CDR3 contains 15 residues. Germline loops: CDR1 SGHAT, CDR2 FQNNGV. CDR3 residues: CASSLIAGLYNEQFF. Here the CDR3 DNA reads TGTGCCAGCAGCTTGATTGCGGGACTATACAATGAGCAGTTCTTC.

This clonotype was counted between two and nine times. The V gene is TRBV12-3 or TRBV12-4, the J gene TRBJ2-3; 8 bases align to TRBD1. After removal of 4 bases from V and 3 bases from J, the junction contained 9 bases not matched to a gene. The CDR3 extends over 16 amino acids. The CDR3: CASSSRGDRPTDTQYF. In DNA form, the CDR3 reads TGTGCCAGCAGTTCTAGGGGGGACAGGCCAACAGATACGCAGTATTTT.

This clonotype was counted a few times. The chain has TRBV7-9 and TRBJ2-1, with TRBD2 matching over 8 bases. Trimming removed 4 bases from V and 4 bases from J; junction bases left unmatched: 12. There are 17 residues in the CDR3. Germline assignment: CDR1 SEHNR and CDR2 FQNEAQ (reference sequence). The chain's CDR3 is CASSYTPEASGYNEQFF. The CDR3 nucleotides read TGTGCCAGCAGCTACACTCCGGAGGCTAGCGGGTACAATGAGCAGTTCTTC. The full variable domain, completed using reference TRBV7-9 and TRBJ2-1, is DTGVSQNPRHKITKRGQNVTFRCDPISEHNRLYWYRQTLGQGPEFLTYFQNEAQLEKSRLLSDRFSAERPKGSFSTLEIQRTEQGDSAMYLCASSYTPEASGYNEQFFGPGTRLTVL.

This clonotype was seen many times. The rearrangement uses TRBV12-3 or TRBV12-4 and TRBJ2-1; D remains unclear. This CDR3 contains 12 residues. The V and J ends lost 6 bases and 3 bases respectively, with 6 bases between them. DNA for the CDR3: TGTGCCAGCAGGGCTAGCTACAATGAGCAGTTCTTC. This encodes CASRASYNEQFF.

This clonotype was counted only a few times. This sequence joins TRBV5-1 and TRBJ2-5, with a possible D match to TRBD1 (6 bases). Germline lookup yields CDR1 SGHRS and CDR2 YFSETQ. CDR3 length: 14 amino acids. V was pared by 3 bases and J by 5 bases, with 14 bases between. The CDR3 nucleotides read TGCGCCAGCAGCTCGTCAGGGACACGGGAGACCCAGTACTTC. Its translation: CASSSSGTRETQYF.

J is TRBJ1-1 and V is TRBV11-2; no clear D. The germline V gene encodes CDR1 SGHAT and CDR2 FQNNGV. V was trimmed by 2 bases and J by 8 bases, leaving 9 bases between them. The CDR3 is 12 amino acids. Here the CDR3 reads CASSLIQSEAFF. In DNA form, the CDR3 reads TGTGCCAGCAGCTTAATTCAGTCAGAAGCTTTCTTT.

The J gene is TRBJ1-1, the V gene TRBV12-3 or TRBV12-4; a weak D match, TRBD1 (6 bases). The CDR3 covers 17 residues. Trimming removed 8 bases from V and 8 bases from J, with 30 bases in between. CDR3 nucleotide sequence: TGTGCCAGCTGTCCCCCAGCCTACAGGGTTCGTGGTGTCGAAGCTTTCTTT. Translated, it gives CASCPPAYRVRGVEAFF.

This clonotype appeared a few times. The gene calls are TRBV2 and TRBJ2-1, with 9 bases identical to TRBD2. The germline V gene has CDR1 SNHLY and CDR2 FYNNEI. V was pared by 8 bases and J by 8 bases, with 13 bases of the junction left unmatched. The CDR3 totals 15 residues. The CDR3 reads CASRRGTSSMDEQFF. In nucleotides, the CDR3 is TGTGCCAGCCGGAGGGGGACTAGCTCTATGGATGAGCAGTTCTTC.

The table lists this clonotype with a few counts. This chain connects TRBV6-5 to TRBJ1-5, with 7 bases matching TRBD1. The V gene end was trimmed by 2 bases and the J gene end by 0 bases; junction bases not matched to a gene: 10. Germline V CDR1 and CDR2: MNHEY, SVGAGI. This CDR3 is 18 amino acids long. In DNA, the CDR3 is TGTGCCAGCAGTTACGCCCCTTGGGACAGTTATAGCAATCAGCCCCAGCATTTT. Translating gives CASSYAPWDSYSNQPQHF.

The chain carries TRBV5-1 and TRBJ2-6, with TRBD1 matching over 10 bases. The trim removed 1 base at V and 1 base at J, leaving 8 bases unmatched. CDR1 and CDR2 (germline): SGHRS, YFSETQ. The CDR3 has 19 residues. CDR3 region: CASSLPYRDRGSGANVLTF. CDR3 DNA sequence: TGCGCCAGCAGCTTGCCCTACCGGGACAGGGGTTCTGGGGCCAACGTCCTGACTTTC.

Many counts were recorded for this clonotype. J is TRBJ2-1 and V is TRBV12-3 or TRBV12-4, with 12 bases fitting TRBD2. The CDR3 covers 17 residues. V was clipped by 6 bases and J by 7 bases; unmatched bases: 13. The CDR3 DNA sequence: TGTGCCAGCAGCGACCCCCCTAGCGGGAGGGCCAAAAATGAGCAGTTCTTC. This codes for CASSDPPSGRAKNEQFF.

In this sample, this clonotype turned up once. The chain uses TRBV3-1 and TRBJ2-1; D not resolved. The germline CDR1 and CDR2 sequences are LGHDT and YNNKEL (reference sequence). The CDR3 covers 14 residues. Trimming stripped 6 bases from V and 9 bases from J, with 18 bases between. CDR3 region: CASRPRPGSGEQFF. The CDR3 nucleotides are TGTGCCAGCAGACCTAGGCCTGGGTCTGGTGAGCAGTTCTTC.

This clonotype showed up just a few times. The chain employs TRBV11-2 and TRBJ2-3; TRBD2 agrees at 8 bases. V lost 1 base to trimming and J lost 3 bases; unmatched junction nucleotides: 9. Germline assignment: CDR1 SGHAT and CDR2 FQNNGV. There are 17 residues in the CDR3. CDR3 protein: CASSLVITSGGTDTQYF. Here the CDR3 DNA reads TGTGCCAGCAGCTTAGTAATTACGAGCGGGGGTACAGATACGCAGTATTTT.

This chain joins TRBV12-3 or TRBV12-4 and TRBJ2-7; 9 nucleotides match TRBD1. This CDR3 spans 16 amino acids. Trimming took 3 bases from V and 3 from J; bases not matched to a gene: 9. As DNA, the CDR3 is TGTGCCAGCAGTTTCGAGACGACAGGGGGTATCTACGAGCAGTACTTC. Translating it yields CASSFETTGGIYEQYF.

The chain joins TRBV7-9 to TRBJ2-1; maybe TRBD2 (5 bases). The CDR3 runs 16 residues. Germline lookup yields CDR1 SEHNR and CDR2 FQNEAQ (reference sequence). Trimming stripped 2 bases from V and 8 bases from J, with 19 bases between. CDR3 DNA sequence: TGTGCCAGCAGCTTACGGGTAAACCGAGCGGCGGATGAGCAGTTCTTC. Its protein is CASSLRVNRAADEQFF.